This TCR beta chain was obtained from a study of tumor-infiltrating lymphocytes in oesophageal squamous cell carcinoma. Each CDR3 protein gets one entry after TCRdb re-called the PCR reads with MiXCR. Of over 9,500 distinct CDR3 sequences in the sample, roughly 50% were seen once. In its sample, this clonotype was seen once. The CDR3 has 15 amino acids. This receptor was identified in a male donor with esophageal squamous cell carcinoma. The rearrangement uses TRBV12-3 or TRBV12-4 and TRBJ2-7; 8 nucleotides match TRBD2. The DNA end is a closer match to TRBJ2-1, so the J assignment may be wrong. The sample taken for sequencing was esophageal tumor tissue. This chain's CDR3 is CASSFWLAGSNEQFF. Here the CDR3 DNA reads TGTGCCAGCAGTTTTTGGCTAGCGGGCTCCAATGAGCAGTTCTTC.